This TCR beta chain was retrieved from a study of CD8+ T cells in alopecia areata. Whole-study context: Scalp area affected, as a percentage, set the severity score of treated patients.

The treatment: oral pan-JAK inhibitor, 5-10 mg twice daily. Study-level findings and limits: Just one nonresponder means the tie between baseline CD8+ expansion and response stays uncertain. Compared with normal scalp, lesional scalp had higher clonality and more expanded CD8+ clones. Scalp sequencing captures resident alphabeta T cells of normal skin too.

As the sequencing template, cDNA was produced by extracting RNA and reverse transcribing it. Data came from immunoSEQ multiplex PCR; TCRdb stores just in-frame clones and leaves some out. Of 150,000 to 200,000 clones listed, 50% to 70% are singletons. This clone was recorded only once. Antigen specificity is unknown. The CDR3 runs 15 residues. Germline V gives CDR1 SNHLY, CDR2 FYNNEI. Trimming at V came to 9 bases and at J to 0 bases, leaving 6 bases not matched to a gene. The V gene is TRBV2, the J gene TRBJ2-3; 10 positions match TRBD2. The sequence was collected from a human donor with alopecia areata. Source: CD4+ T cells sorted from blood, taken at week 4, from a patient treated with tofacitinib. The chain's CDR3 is CASKTTSGSTDTQYF. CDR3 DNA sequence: TGTGCCAGTAAAACGACTAGCGGGAGCACAGATACGCAGTATTTT. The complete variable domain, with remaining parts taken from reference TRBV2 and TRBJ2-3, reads EPEVTQTPSHQVTQMGQEVILRCVPISNHLYFYWYRQILGQKVEFLVSFYNNEISEKSEIFDDQFSVERPDGSNFTLKIRSTKLEDSAMYFCASKTTSGSTDTQYFGPGTRLTVL.